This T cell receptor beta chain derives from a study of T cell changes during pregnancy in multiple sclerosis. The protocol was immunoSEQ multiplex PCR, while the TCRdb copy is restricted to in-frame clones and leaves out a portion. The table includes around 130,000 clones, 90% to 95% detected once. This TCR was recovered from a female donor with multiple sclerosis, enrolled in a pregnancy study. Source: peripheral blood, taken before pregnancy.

The CDR3 loop is CASSSMDRNTEAFF. Here the CDR3 DNA reads TGTGCCAGCAGTTCAATGGACAGGAACACTGAAGCTTTCTTT. The V gene is TRBV28, the J gene TRBJ1-1; weak D call: TRBD1 (6 bases). Germline-derived CDR1 and CDR2 are MDHEN and SYDVKM. Trimming stripped 4 bases from V and 1 base from J, with 10 bases between. The CDR3 covers 14 residues.